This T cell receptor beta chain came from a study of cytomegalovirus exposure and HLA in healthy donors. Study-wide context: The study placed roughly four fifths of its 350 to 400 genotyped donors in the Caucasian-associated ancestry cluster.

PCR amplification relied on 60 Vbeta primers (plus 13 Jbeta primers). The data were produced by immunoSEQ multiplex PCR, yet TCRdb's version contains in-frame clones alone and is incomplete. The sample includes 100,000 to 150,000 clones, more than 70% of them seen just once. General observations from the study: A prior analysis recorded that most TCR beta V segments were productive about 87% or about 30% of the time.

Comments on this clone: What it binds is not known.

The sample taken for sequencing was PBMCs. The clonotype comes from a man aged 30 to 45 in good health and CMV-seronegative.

For the CDR3, the DNA is TGCGCCAGCAGCCAAATAACTGACAGCCACGAGACCCAGTACTTC. It is translated as CASSQITDSHETQYF. This chain connects TRBV5-1 to TRBJ2-5; TRBD1 is a possible D gene (5 bases). Trimming took 4 bases from V and 5 from J, leaving 18 bases between them. The V gene's germline CDR1 is SGHRS and CDR2 YFSETQ. The CDR3 totals 15 residues.